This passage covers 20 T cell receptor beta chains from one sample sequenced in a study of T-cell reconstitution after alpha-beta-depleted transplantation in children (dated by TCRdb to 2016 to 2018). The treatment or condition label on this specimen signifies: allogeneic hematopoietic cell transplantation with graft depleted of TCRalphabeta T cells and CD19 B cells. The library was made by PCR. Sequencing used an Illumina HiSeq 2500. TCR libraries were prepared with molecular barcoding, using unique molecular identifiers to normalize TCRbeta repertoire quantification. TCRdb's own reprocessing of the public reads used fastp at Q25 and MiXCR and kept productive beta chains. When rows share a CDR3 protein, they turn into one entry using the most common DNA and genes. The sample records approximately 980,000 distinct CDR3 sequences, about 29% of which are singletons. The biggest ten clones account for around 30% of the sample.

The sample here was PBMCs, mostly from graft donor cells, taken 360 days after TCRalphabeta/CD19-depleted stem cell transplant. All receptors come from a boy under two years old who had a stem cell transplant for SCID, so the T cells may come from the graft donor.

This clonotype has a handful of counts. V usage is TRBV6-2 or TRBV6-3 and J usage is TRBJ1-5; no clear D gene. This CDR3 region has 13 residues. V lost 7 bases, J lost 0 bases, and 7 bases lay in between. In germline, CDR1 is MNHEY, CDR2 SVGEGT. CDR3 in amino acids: CASTEYSNQPQHF. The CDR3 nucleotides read TGTGCCAGCACGGAGTATAGCAATCAGCCCCAGCATTTT.

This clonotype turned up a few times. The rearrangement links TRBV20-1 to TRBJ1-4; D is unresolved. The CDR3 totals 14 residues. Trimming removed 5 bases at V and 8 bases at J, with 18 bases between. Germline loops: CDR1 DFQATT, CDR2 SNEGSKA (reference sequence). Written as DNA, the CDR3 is TGCAGTGCTTCCCCGACTCCCTGGGAAGAAAAACTGTTTTTT. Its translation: CSASPTPWEEKLFF.

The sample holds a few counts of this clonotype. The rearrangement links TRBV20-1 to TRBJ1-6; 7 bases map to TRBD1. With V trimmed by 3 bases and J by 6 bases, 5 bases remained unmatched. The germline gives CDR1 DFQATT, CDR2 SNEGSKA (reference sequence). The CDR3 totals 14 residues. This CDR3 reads CSASRGTVNSPLHF. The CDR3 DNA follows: TGCAGTGCTAGCCGCGGGACAGTTAATTCACCCCTCCACTTT.

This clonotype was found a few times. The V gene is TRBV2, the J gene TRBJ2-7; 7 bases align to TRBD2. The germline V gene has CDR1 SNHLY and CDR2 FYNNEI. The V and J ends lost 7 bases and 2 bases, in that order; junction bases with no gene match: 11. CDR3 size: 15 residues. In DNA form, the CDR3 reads TGTGCCAGCATCAGTGGGGAGGGTTTACCCTACGAGCAGTACTTC. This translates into CASISGEGLPYEQYF.

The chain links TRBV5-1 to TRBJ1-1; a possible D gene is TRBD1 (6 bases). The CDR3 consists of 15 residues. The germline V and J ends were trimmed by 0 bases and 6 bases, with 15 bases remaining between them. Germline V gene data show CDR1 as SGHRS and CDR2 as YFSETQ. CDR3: CASSLALSKGAEAFF. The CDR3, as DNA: TGCGCCAGCAGCTTGGCGCTGTCCAAGGGGGCTGAAGCTTTCTTT. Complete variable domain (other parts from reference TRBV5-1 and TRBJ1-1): KAGVTQTPRYLIKTRGQQVTLSCSPISGHRSVSWYQQTPGQGLQFLFEYFSETQRNKGNFPGRFSGRQFSNSRSEMNVSTLELGDSALYLCASSLALSKGAEAFFGQGTRLTVV.

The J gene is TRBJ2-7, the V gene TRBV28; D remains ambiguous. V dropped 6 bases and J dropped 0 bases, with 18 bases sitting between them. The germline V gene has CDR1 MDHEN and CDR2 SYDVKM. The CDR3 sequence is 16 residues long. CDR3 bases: TGTGCCAGCAGGTCGATAGTAGTTGAGAGCTCCTACGAGCAGTACTTC. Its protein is CASRSIVVESSYEQYF.

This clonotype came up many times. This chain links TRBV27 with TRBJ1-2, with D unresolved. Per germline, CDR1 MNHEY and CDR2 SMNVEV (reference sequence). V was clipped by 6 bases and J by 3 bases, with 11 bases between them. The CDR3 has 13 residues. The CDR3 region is CASSPSDYYGYTF. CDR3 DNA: TGTGCCAGCAGCCCCAGTGACTACTATGGCTACACCTTC.

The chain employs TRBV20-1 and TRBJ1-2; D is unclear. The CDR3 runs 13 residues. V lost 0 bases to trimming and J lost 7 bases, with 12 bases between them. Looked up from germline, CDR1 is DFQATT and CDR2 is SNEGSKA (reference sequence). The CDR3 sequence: CSARDWAEGGYTF. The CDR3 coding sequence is TGCAGTGCTAGAGATTGGGCTGAGGGTGGCTACACCTTC.

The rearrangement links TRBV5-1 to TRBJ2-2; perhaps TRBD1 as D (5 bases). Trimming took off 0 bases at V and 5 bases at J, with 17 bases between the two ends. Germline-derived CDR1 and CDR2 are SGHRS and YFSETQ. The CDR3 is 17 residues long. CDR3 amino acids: CASSLGLTGVWTGELFF. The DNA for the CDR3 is TGCGCCAGCAGCTTGGGCCTAACAGGCGTGTGGACCGGGGAGCTGTTTTTT.

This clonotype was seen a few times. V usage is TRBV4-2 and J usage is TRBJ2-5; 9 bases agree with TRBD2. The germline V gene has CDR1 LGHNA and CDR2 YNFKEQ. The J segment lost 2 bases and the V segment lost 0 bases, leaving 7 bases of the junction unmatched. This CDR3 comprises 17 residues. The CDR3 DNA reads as TGTGCCAGCAGCCAAGATCAGCTAGCGGGGTTTCAAGAGACCCAGTACTTC. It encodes CASSQDQLAGFQETQYF.

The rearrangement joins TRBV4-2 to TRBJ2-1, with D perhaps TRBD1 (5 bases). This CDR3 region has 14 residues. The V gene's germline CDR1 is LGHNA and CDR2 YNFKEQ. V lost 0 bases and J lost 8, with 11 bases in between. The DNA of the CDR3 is TGTGCCAGCAGCCAAGATCGCCAAGGGGATGAGCAGTTCTTC. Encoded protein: CASSQDRQGDEQFF.

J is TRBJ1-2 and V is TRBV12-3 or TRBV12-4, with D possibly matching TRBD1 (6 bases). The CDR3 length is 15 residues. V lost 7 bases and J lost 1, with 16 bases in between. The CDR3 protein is CASMGSQGYNYGYTF. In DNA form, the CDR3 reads TGTGCCAGCATGGGGTCCCAGGGGTATAACTATGGCTACACCTTC.

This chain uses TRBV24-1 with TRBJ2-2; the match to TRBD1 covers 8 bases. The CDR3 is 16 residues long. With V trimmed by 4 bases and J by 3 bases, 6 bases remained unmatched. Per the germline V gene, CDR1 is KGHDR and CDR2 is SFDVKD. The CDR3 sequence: CATSDDRGRDTGELFF. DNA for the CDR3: TGTGCCACCAGTGACGACAGGGGTAGAGACACCGGGGAGCTGTTTTTT.

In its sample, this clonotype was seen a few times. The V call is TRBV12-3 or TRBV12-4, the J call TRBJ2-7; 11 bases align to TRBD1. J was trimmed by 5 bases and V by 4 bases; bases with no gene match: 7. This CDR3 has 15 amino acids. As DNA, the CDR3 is TGTGCCAGCAGTTCAGTTGGGACAGGGGGTAACGAGCAGTACTTC. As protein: CASSSVGTGGNEQYF.

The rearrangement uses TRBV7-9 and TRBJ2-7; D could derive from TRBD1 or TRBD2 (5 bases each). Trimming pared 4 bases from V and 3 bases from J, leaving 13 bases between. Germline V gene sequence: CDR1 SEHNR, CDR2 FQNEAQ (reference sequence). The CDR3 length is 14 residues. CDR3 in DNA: TGTGCCAGCAGCTCCCCAGGGAGAGGCTACGAGCAGTACTTC. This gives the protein CASSSPGRGYEQYF. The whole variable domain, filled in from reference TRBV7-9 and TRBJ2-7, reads DTGVSQNPRHKITKRGQNVTFRCDPISEHNRLYWYRQTLGQGPEFLTYFQNEAQLEKSRLLSDRFSAERPKGSFSTLEIQRTEQGDSAMYLCASSSPGRGYEQYFGPGTRLTVT.

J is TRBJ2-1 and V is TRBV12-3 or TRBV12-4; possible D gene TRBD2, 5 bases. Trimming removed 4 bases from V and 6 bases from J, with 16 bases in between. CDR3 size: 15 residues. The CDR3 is CASSSRGSLLNEQFF. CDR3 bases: TGTGCCAGCAGTTCGAGAGGGTCCCTACTCAATGAGCAGTTCTTC.

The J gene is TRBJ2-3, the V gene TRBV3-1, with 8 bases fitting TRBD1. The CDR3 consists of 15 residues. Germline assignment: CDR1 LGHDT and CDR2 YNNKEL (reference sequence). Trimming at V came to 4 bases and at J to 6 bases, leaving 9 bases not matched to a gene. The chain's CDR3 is CASSPPAGGRDTQYF. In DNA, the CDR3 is TGTGCCAGCAGCCCCCCCGCAGGGGGCAGGGATACGCAGTATTTT.

CDR3 coding DNA: TGTGCCAGCAGCTTAGCGGACTCTAGAGATACGCAGTATTTT. As protein: CASSLADSRDTQYF. V usage is TRBV7-2 and J usage is TRBJ2-3; weak D call: TRBD2 (5 bases). V was cut by 0 bases and J by 5 bases, with 9 bases left in between. Germline V gene sequence: CDR1 SGHTA, CDR2 FQGNSA. This CDR3 has 14 amino acids.

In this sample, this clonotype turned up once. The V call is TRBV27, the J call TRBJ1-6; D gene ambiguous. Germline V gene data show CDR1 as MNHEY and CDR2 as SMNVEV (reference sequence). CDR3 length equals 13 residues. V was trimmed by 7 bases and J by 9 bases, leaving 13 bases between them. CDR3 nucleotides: TGTGCCAGCAAGGGTATCTACGGTTCACCCCTCCACTTT. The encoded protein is CASKGIYGSPLHF.

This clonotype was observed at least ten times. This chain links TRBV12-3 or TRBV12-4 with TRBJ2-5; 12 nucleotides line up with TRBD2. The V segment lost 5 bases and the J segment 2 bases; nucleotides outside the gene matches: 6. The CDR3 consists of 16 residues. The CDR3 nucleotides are TGTGCCAGCAGTCCCTGGACTAGCGGGGAACAAGAGACCCAGTACTTC. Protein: CASSPWTSGEQETQYF.